The 8 T cell receptor beta chains in this list originate from one sample, sequenced in a study of blood T cell repertoires in COVID-19 (dated by TCRdb to about 2020). The library came from the immunoSEQ multiplex PCR assay. Imported from immuneACCESS, the table was reduced by TCRdb to in-frame sequences with V and J called. These copies leave out some clones; in studies compared against another copy, an unresolved V gene accounts for under half, and the cause of the remainder is not known. This sample lists about 190,000 clones; around four fifths were detected once. The ten largest clones represent approximately 15% of the sample. The sequencing sample was made of peripheral blood. The receptor source for this set is a young man with active or convalescent COVID-19.

The chain uses TRBV30 and TRBJ2-1; D is perhaps TRBD2 (8 bases). Germline V gene lookup returns CDR1 GTSNPN and CDR2 SVGIG (reference sequence). The CDR3 covers 15 residues. Trimming stripped 2 bases from V and 5 bases from J, with 16 bases between. This chain's CDR3 is CAWSLRGRGDNEQFF. CDR3 DNA sequence: TGTGCCTGGAGTCTAAGGGGGCGGGGGGACAATGAGCAGTTCTTC. Complete variable domain (other parts from reference TRBV30 and TRBJ2-1): SQTIHQWPATLVQPVGSPLSLECTVEGTSNPNLYWYRQAAGRGLQLLFYSVGIGQISSEVPQNLSASRPQDRQFILSSKKLLLSDSGFYLCAWSLRGRGDNEQFFGPGTRLTVL.

The rearrangement joins TRBV4-1 to TRBJ1-5; tentative D call: TRBD1 (6 bases). Trimming left V 0 bases short and J 3 bases short, with 12 bases between. CDR1 MGHRA and CDR2 YSYEKL come from the germline V gene. The CDR3 contains 16 residues. CDR3 loop: CASSQDPGQSNQPQHF. As DNA, the CDR3 is TGCGCCAGCAGCCAAGACCCCGGACAGTCCAATCAGCCCCAGCATTTT.

This chain joins TRBV7-9 and TRBJ1-3; 9 bases map to TRBD1. Germline-derived CDR1 and CDR2 are SEHNR and FQNEAQ (reference sequence). This CDR3 contains 18 residues. The V segment lost 7 bases and the J segment 1 base; nucleotides outside the gene matches: 14. The CDR3 protein is CASNFIVDRGLSGNTIYF. As DNA, the CDR3 is TGTGCCAGCAACTTCATCGTGGACAGGGGTCTATCTGGAAACACCATATATTTT.

This clone appeared a few times. The chain carries TRBV19 and TRBJ2-5, with 10 bases matching TRBD1. With 7 bases clipped from V and 5 bases from J, the junction kept 10 bases outside the gene matches. Germline CDR1 is LNHDA and CDR2 is SQIVND (reference sequence). The CDR3 has 15 amino acids. CDR3 nucleotide sequence: TGTGCCAGTAACCCCCGACAGGGGGCGGGGGAGACCCAGTACTTC. This translates into CASNPRQGAGETQYF.

The chain employs TRBV11-2 and TRBJ1-6, with 8 bases lining up with TRBD1. This CDR3 region has 14 residues. Germline assignment: CDR1 SGHAT and CDR2 FQNNGV. Losses at the gene ends were 6 bases for V and 10 bases for J; bases not matched to a gene: 8. CDR3 in amino acids: CASRRQGTGSPLHF. CDR3 in DNA: TGTGCCAGCAGACGACAGGGGACGGGGTCACCCCTCCACTTT. Full variable domain (outside the CDR3, taken from reference TRBV11-2 and TRBJ1-6): EAGVAQSPRYKIIEKRQSVAFWCNPISGHATLYWYQQILGQGPKLLIQFQNNGVVDDSQLPKDRFSAERLKGVDSTLKIQPAKLEDSAVYLCASRRQGTGSPLHFGNGTRLTVT.

This clone was counted only a few times. The chain couples TRBV5-1 to TRBJ1-2; 9 positions match TRBD1. Germline loops: CDR1 SGHRS, CDR2 YFSETQ. V shed 5 bases, J shed 4 bases, and the junction held 12 bases outside the gene matches. The length of the CDR3 is 16 residues. The CDR3 loop is CASSLPGQGETYGYTF. CDR3 nucleotides: TGCGCCAGCAGTTTACCGGGACAGGGTGAAACCTATGGCTACACCTTC.

The rearrangement links TRBV24-1 to TRBJ2-2, with D perhaps TRBD1 (5 bases). This CDR3 spans 13 amino acids. V was trimmed by 8 bases and J by 0 bases, leaving 6 bases between them. Germline values: CDR1 KGHDR, CDR2 SFDVKD. In nucleotides, the CDR3 is TGTGCCACCACAGGGACGAACACCGGGGAGCTGTTTTTT. This translates into CATTGTNTGELFF.

The J gene is TRBJ2-2, the V gene TRBV6-5; D possibly corresponds to TRBD1 (5 bases). This CDR3 has 12 residues. Trimming took 6 bases from V and 7 from J, leaving 9 bases between them. Per germline, CDR1 MNHEY and CDR2 SVGAGI. CDR3: CASRDKSGELFF. Written as DNA, the CDR3 is TGTGCCAGCAGGGACAAAAGCGGGGAGCTGTTTTTT.